This T cell receptor (beta chain) is drawn from a study of shared clonotypes between healthy human individuals. Study summary: CD4 naive cells filled three plates per donor, CD4 memory three, CD8 naive two and CD8 memory one. Study results and limitations: The sharing of 5% to 6.5% of naive CD4 clonotypes was seen across a few donors. Against clonotypes common to all four donors, non-shared ones had lower generation probabilities.

V shed 6 bases and J shed 0 bases, with 12 bases lying between them. Germline CDR1 MNHEY, CDR2 SMNVEV (reference sequence). The CDR3 totals 15 residues. Profiled with immunoSEQ multiplex PCR; TCRdb holds only in-frame clones, not every one. Found here are more than 900,000 clones, around 78% of them singletons; the top ten hold 0.61%. A remark on this clone: Its antigen is as yet unknown.

Sample: memory CD4+ T cells from PBMCs. The subset: CD45RA-negative fraction. The TCR comes from a man younger than 30 in good health. Some clones in this sample may be carry-over from other donors' samples. V and J are TRBV27 and TRBJ2-1; D is possibly TRBD1 (5 bases). CDR3 protein: CASSHWGSSYNEQFF. CDR3 coding DNA: TGTGCCAGCAGCCATTGGGGCAGCTCCTACAATGAGCAGTTCTTC.